This is a list of T cell receptor beta chains from one sample in a study of T cells in localized non-small cell lung cancer. Repertoires were generated with immunoSEQ multiplex PCR, while TCRdb's copy carries only in-frame clones and drops some. The table includes about 15,000 clones, 65% to 85% detected once. The sequenced sample was peripheral blood, obtained before any cancer treatment. The source is a female donor over 55 with stage I squamous cell lung carcinoma. Both conserved end residues are part of each CDR3. Each record gives: clone size, J gene, D gene, V gene, CDR3 protein, CDR3 DNA. D genes are given only for firm matches. The listing skips clone size in some rows; elsewhere it reads once, few, many or a size class.

clone_size: .; j_call: TRBJ1-3; d_call: .; v_call: TRBV25-1; cdr3_aa: CASCSPQGNTIYF; cdr3_nt: TGTGCCAGCTGCTCCCCACAGGGAAACACCATATATTTT
clone_size: .; j_call: TRBJ2-5; d_call: .; v_call: TRBV7-2; cdr3_aa: CASSTSPMETQYF; cdr3_nt: TGTGCCAGCAGCACGTCTCCTATGGAGACCCAGTACTTC
clone_size: .; j_call: TRBJ2-7; d_call: .; v_call: TRBV9; cdr3_aa: CASSVGEQAYEQYF; cdr3_nt: TGTGCCAGCAGCGTAGGGGAACAGGCCTACGAGCAGTACTTC
clone_size: once; j_call: TRBJ1-2; d_call: TRBD1; v_call: TRBV18; cdr3_aa: CASSLGTGVGGYTF; cdr3_nt: TGTGCCAGCTCACTCGGGACAGGGGTCGGTGGCTACACCTTC
clone_size: .; j_call: TRBJ1-3; d_call: .; v_call: TRBV30; cdr3_aa: CAWNSIRTTGNTIYF; cdr3_nt: TGTGCCTGGAACTCCATAAGGACAACTGGAAACACCATATATTTT
clone_size: once; j_call: TRBJ1-5; d_call: .; v_call: TRBV19; cdr3_aa: CASSIDRRGYSNQPQHF; cdr3_nt: TGTGCCAGTAGTATAGATCGGAGGGGATATAGCAATCAGCCCCAGCATTTT
clone_size: .; j_call: TRBJ1-5; d_call: TRBD1; v_call: TRBV18; cdr3_aa: CASSGTGNQPQHF; cdr3_nt: TGTGCCAGCTCCGGGACAGGCAATCAGCCCCAGCATTTT
clone_size: few; j_call: TRBJ1-5; d_call: .; v_call: TRBV10-3; cdr3_aa: CAIGESNQPQHF; cdr3_nt: TGTGCCATCGGGGAGTCTAATCAGCCCCAGCATTTT
clone_size: .; j_call: TRBJ1-5; d_call: .; v_call: TRBV4-3; cdr3_aa: CASSQDLIRGGQPQHF; cdr3_nt: TGCGCCAGCAGCCAAGATCTTATAAGAGGGGGACAGCCCCAGCATTTT
clone_size: .; j_call: TRBJ2-7; d_call: TRBD2; v_call: TRBV7-2; cdr3_aa: CASSKGLAGPFEQYF; cdr3_nt: TGTGCCAGCAGCAAGGGACTAGCGGGGCCCTTTGAGCAGTACTTC
clone_size: few; j_call: TRBJ1-1; d_call: .; v_call: TRBV19; cdr3_aa: CASRGTWETEAFF; cdr3_nt: TGTGCCAGCCGAGGGACCTGGGAAACTGAAGCTTTCTTT
clone_size: .; j_call: TRBJ2-2; d_call: TRBD2; v_call: TRBV15; cdr3_aa: CATSGGANTGELFF; cdr3_nt: TGTGCCACCAGCGGGGGGGCGAACACCGGGGAGCTGTTTTTT
clone_size: .; j_call: TRBJ1-1; d_call: .; v_call: TRBV11-2; cdr3_aa: CASSLMATGTEAFF; cdr3_nt: TGTGCCAGCAGCTTAATGGCGACGGGCACTGAAGCTTTCTTT
clone_size: .; j_call: TRBJ2-7; d_call: .; v_call: TRBV7-6; cdr3_aa: CASSLATASYEQYF; cdr3_nt: TGTGCCAGCAGCTTGGCGACTGCGTCCTACGAGCAGTACTTC
clone_size: .; j_call: TRBJ2-7; d_call: .; v_call: TRBV7-2; cdr3_aa: CASSLAQGNYEQYF; cdr3_nt: TGTGCCAGCAGCTTAGCACAGGGAAACTACGAGCAGTACTTC
clone_size: .; j_call: TRBJ1-1; d_call: TRBD1; v_call: TRBV5-1; cdr3_aa: CASSHKDRAGGTEAFF; cdr3_nt: TGCGCCAGCAGCCATAAGGACAGGGCGGGAGGTACTGAAGCTTTCTTT
clone_size: .; j_call: TRBJ2-7; d_call: .; v_call: TRBV5-4; cdr3_aa: CASSLYGGSYEQYF; cdr3_nt: TGTGCCAGCAGCCTCTATGGCGGGTCCTACGAGCAGTACTTC
clone_size: .; j_call: TRBJ2-5; d_call: .; v_call: TRBV6-6; cdr3_aa: CASSPSGRDVGETQYF; cdr3_nt: TGTGCCAGCAGTCCCTCGGGCAGGGATGTGGGAGAGACCCAGTACTTC
clone_size: .; j_call: TRBJ2-7; d_call: TRBD1; v_call: TRBV5-1; cdr3_aa: CASSPWTGSYEQYF; cdr3_nt: TGCGCCAGCAGCCCTTGGACAGGCTCCTACGAGCAGTACTTC
clone_size: few; j_call: TRBJ2-7; d_call: .; v_call: TRBV21-1; cdr3_aa: CASSYRAEGTYEQYF; cdr3_nt: TGTGCCAGCAGCTACCGAGCGGAAGGCACCTACGAGCAGTACTTC
clone_size: .; j_call: TRBJ1-5; d_call: .; v_call: TRBV13; cdr3_aa: CASSSTRRGIQHF; cdr3_nt: TGTGCCAGCAGCTCCACTAGGCGGGGGATTCAGCATTTT
clone_size: .; j_call: TRBJ2-5; d_call: .; v_call: TRBV30; cdr3_aa: CAWSVPGLETQYF; cdr3_nt: TGTGCCTGGAGTGTACCAGGGCTAGAGACCCAGTACTTC
clone_size: .; j_call: TRBJ1-1; d_call: TRBD1; v_call: TRBV11-1; cdr3_aa: CASSIRDRMNTEAFF; cdr3_nt: TGTGCCAGCAGCATACGGGACAGAATGAACACTGAAGCTTTCTTT
clone_size: few; j_call: TRBJ1-6; d_call: .; v_call: TRBV2; cdr3_aa: CASSEALRGTSPLHF; cdr3_nt: TGTGCCAGCAGTGAAGCGCTCCGCGGGACTTCACCCCTCCACTTT
clone_size: .; j_call: TRBJ1-6; d_call: .; v_call: TRBV6-1; cdr3_aa: CASSDMGRGGSPLHF; cdr3_nt: TGTGCCAGCAGTGATATGGGCAGGGGCGGTTCACCCCTCCACTTT
clone_size: .; j_call: TRBJ1-5; d_call: .; v_call: TRBV30; cdr3_aa: CAGGVYQPQHF; cdr3_nt: TGTGCCGGGGGGGTTTATCAGCCCCAGCATTTT
clone_size: .; j_call: TRBJ1-6; d_call: .; v_call: TRBV4-1; cdr3_aa: CASSQDLFSPLHF; cdr3_nt: TGCGCCAGCAGCCAAGACTTATTTTCACCCCTCCACTTT
clone_size: .; j_call: TRBJ2-3; d_call: .; v_call: TRBV7-9; cdr3_aa: CASERDTQYF; cdr3_nt: TGTGCCAGCGAAAGAGATACGCAGTATTTT
clone_size: .; j_call: TRBJ2-3; d_call: .; v_call: TRBV5-8; cdr3_aa: CASSLGLGTDTQYF; cdr3_nt: TGTGCCAGCAGCTTGGGTTTAGGCACAGATACGCAGTATTTT
clone_size: once; j_call: TRBJ1-1; d_call: .; v_call: TRBV5-1; cdr3_aa: CASSPNTGSNTEAFF; cdr3_nt: TGCGCCAGCAGCCCTAACACAGGGTCGAACACTGAAGCTTTCTTT
clone_size: .; j_call: TRBJ1-4; d_call: TRBD1; v_call: TRBV19; cdr3_aa: CASSRSGGIDEKLFF; cdr3_nt: TGTGCCAGTAGTAGATCAGGGGGCATTGACGAAAAACTGTTTTTT
clone_size: .; j_call: TRBJ1-1; d_call: .; v_call: TRBV5-1; cdr3_aa: CASSLNAENTEAFF; cdr3_nt: TGCGCCAGCAGCTTGAACGCCGAGAACACTGAAGCTTTCTTT
clone_size: .; j_call: TRBJ1-3; d_call: .; v_call: TRBV6-1; cdr3_aa: CASTPPAGNTIYF; cdr3_nt: TGTGCCAGCACCCCCCCTGCTGGAAACACCATATATTTT
clone_size: .; j_call: TRBJ1-5; d_call: TRBD1; v_call: TRBV2; cdr3_aa: CASSGTGGKNQPQHF; cdr3_nt: TGTGCCAGCAGTGGGACAGGGGGAAAAAATCAGCCCCAGCATTTT
clone_size: .; j_call: TRBJ1-2; d_call: TRBD1; v_call: TRBV6-6; cdr3_aa: CASSSRDSYGYTF; cdr3_nt: TGTGCCAGCAGTTCCCGGGACAGCTATGGCTACACCTTC